This T cell receptor (beta chain) was profiled in a study of T cells after yellow fever vaccination. Study-wide points: Compared with primary, the secondary response was weaker and peaked at day 5, not 15. Re-detected after boosting: most primary clones, 96% of CD4 and roughly 90% of CD8.

V was cut by 3 bases and J by 5 bases, with 13 bases left in between. Germline-derived CDR1 and CDR2 are KGHSH and LQKENI. This CDR3 comprises 14 residues. In regard to this clonotype: Antigen: not known.

Researchers made TCR cDNA using 5'RACE template switching, and this step added a universal primer site and UMIs. Each CDR3 protein is one row after TCRdb ran MiXCR on the 5' RACE reads. The profile shows 320,000 or so distinct CDR3 sequences, approximately 8% of them singletons. The sequence came from a man between 18 and 29 years old who received the YFV17D yellow fever vaccine. V and J are TRBV18 and TRBJ1-2; D is undetermined. The sample consisted of PBMCs, taken 45 days after the first yellow fever vaccination. In DNA form, the CDR3 reads TGTGCCAGCTCACCCTGGACGGGAATATATGGCTACACCTTC. Translated: CASSPWTGIYGYTF.